Listed below are T cell receptor beta chains from one sample, sequenced in a study of shared clonotypes between healthy human individuals. Profiled with immunoSEQ multiplex PCR; TCRdb holds only in-frame clones, not every one. The sample lists about 2.1 million clones, around 93% occurring once. The source material was naive CD8+ T cells from PBMCs. All receptors derive from a man in his late teens or twenties in good health. Some clones in this sample may be carry-over from other donors' samples. The CDR3 runs from the conserved cysteine through the conserved F or W. The order of the fields is CDR3 length, J gene, D gene, clone size, V gene, CDR3 DNA, CDR3 protein. A D gene is named only where the DNA matches it firmly. Size values are once, few and many counts, or a class for expanded clones, and some rows have none.

12 TRBJ2-5 TRBD1 - TRBV10-2 TGCGCCAGCAACCAGCCAGGACAGGCGAAGTACTTC CASNQPGQAKYF
15 TRBJ1-1 - - TRBV19 TGTGCCAGTAGTATAGATCTGGGGGGGGTAACTGAAGCTTTCTTT CASSIDLGGVTEAFF
16 TRBJ2-4 - - TRBV5-1 TGCGCCAGCAGACCACGACAATCCCTAGCCAAAAACATTCAGTACTTC CASRPRQSLAKNIQYF
13 TRBJ2-7 - once TRBV29-1 TGCAGCGTTGAACTGGGCGATAGTGTTGAGCAGTACTTC CSVELGDSVEQYF
13 TRBJ1-1 - once TRBV27 TGTGCCAGCAGACTGCAGGAGAACACTGAAGCTTTCTTT CASRLQENTEAFF
15 TRBJ1-1 - - TRBV4-3 TGCGCCAGCAGCCATCGCGGGATTGGGGGAACTGAAGCTTTCTTT CASSHRGIGGTEAFF
15 TRBJ2-7 TRBD2 - TRBV13 TGTGCCAGCAGCTCCCGACTAGCGGACTCCTACGAGCAGTACTTC CASSSRLADSYEQYF
14 TRBJ2-3 - - TRBV28 TGTGCCAGCAGCCTACTGGGACTTTTTAATACGCAGTATTTT CASSLLGLFNTQYF
19 TRBJ2-7 TRBD2 - TRBV11-3 TGTGCCAGCAGACGTCGGGGGGAACCGGGGCTAGCGGGAGTCTACGAGCAGTACTTC CASRRRGEPGLAGVYEQYF
14 TRBJ1-1 - - TRBV5-5 TGTGCCAGCAGCTACTGGGGGCAGAACACTGAAGCTTTCTTT CASSYWGQNTEAFF
13 TRBJ2-5 TRBD1 - TRBV6-1 TGTGCCAGCAGCCTCGACAGGGAAGAGACCCAGTACTTC CASSLDREETQYF
14 TRBJ1-1 - - TRBV6-5 TGTGCCAGCAGTTACTCGGGAGGGGACACTGAAGCTTTCTTT CASSYSGGDTEAFF
11 TRBJ2-7 TRBD2 - TRBV6-1 TGTGCCAGCAGGGATAGCGGGGAGTTGTTCTTC CASRDSGELFF
15 TRBJ1-2 - - TRBV10-3 TGTGCCATCAGTGAGTCCAGGGGTGAAAACTATGGCTACACCTTC CAISESRGENYGYTF
18 TRBJ2-3 TRBD2 - TRBV5-1 TGCGCCAGCAGTCTTCGGCTAGCGGGAGGTCACGGCACAGATACGCAGTATTTT CASSLRLAGGHGTDTQYF
14 TRBJ2-2 - - TRBV6-5 TGTGCCAGCAGTATACGCGTCGGGTCCGGGGAGCTGTTTTTT CASSIRVGSGELFF